These 4 T cell receptor beta chains came from one sample sequenced in a study of blood T cells in healthy people across ages (dated by TCRdb to about 2015). The library came from 5' RACE. The sample was run on an Illumina HiSeq 2500. A second PCR of about 6 to 11 cycles was performed with a sample-barcoded 5' primer and a J-beta primer mix. Through fastp at Q25 and MiXCR, TCRdb rebuilt clones from the public reads, retaining in-frame beta chains. Each CDR3 protein gets just one entry, which takes the most common genes and DNA from the rows behind it. The sample yields about 680,000 distinct CDR3 sequences; about half were counted once. About a third of the sample comes from the top ten. The sequencing input was blood. The source is a woman aged 60 to 75 in good health.

The chain employs TRBV15 and TRBJ2-1, with a possible D match to TRBD2 (6 bases). Per the germline V gene, CDR1 is LNHNV and CDR2 is YYDKDF (reference sequence). The length of the CDR3 is 13 residues. V was cut by 1 base and J by 9 bases, with 10 bases left in between. The CDR3 nucleotides read TGTGCCACCAGCAGAGCGGGAGTGCGTGAGCAGTTCTTC. Protein: CATSRAGVREQFF.

Comment on this clonotype: A much larger clone sits a single nucleotide away, making a read error possible. This chain connects TRBV7-9 to TRBJ2-7, with 10 bases aligning to TRBD1. Germline trimming cut 7 bases from V and 6 bases from J; bases unmatched to any gene: 9. The CDR3 runs to 14 residues. Germline V gene sequence: CDR1 SEHNR, CDR2 FQNEAQ (reference sequence). The CDR3 region is CASNRGQGGSEQYF. CDR3 DNA sequence: TGTGCCAGCAACCGAGGACAGGGGGGGTCCGAGCAGTACTTC.

The chain uses TRBV7-3 and TRBJ2-1; D not certain. Between the trimmed V and J ends, which lost 0 bases and 2 bases, there was a span of 17 bases. CDR3 size: 18 residues. Per germline, CDR1 SGHTA and CDR2 FQGTGA. In nucleotides, the CDR3 is TGTGCCAGCAGCTTAACGAGCCTTGGAGTTGGGCCCTACAATGAGCAGTTCTTC. Translating it yields CASSLTSLGVGPYNEQFF.

V and J are TRBV20-1 and TRBJ2-5; TRBD1 agrees at 7 bases. From germline, CDR1 is DFQATT and CDR2 SNEGSKA (reference sequence). Trimming cost V 4 bases and J 0 bases; bases outside gene matches: 2. The CDR3 has 13 residues. CDR3 sequence reads: CSAIRGYQETQYF. In DNA, the CDR3 is TGCAGTGCTATCAGGGGGTACCAAGAGACCCAGTACTTC.